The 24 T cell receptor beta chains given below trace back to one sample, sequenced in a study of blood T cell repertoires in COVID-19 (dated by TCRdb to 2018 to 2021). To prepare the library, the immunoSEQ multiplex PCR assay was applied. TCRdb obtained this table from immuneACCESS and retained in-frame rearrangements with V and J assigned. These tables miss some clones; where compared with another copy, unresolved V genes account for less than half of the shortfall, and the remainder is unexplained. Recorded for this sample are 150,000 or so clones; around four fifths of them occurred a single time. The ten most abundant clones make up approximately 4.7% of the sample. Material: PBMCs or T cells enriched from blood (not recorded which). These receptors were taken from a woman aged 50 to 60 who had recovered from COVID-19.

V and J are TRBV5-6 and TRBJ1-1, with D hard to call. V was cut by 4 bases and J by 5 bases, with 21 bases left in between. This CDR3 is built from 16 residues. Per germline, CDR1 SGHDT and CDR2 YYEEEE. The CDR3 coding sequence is TGTGCCAGCAGCCCCCGAGGCTCTGGGAGGGTAACTGAAGCTTTCTTT. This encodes CASSPRGSGRVTEAFF.

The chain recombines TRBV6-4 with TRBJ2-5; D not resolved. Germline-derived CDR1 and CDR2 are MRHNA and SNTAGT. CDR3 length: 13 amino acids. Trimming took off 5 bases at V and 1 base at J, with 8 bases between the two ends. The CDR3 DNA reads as TGTGCCAGCAGTCGAGAAGCCCAAGAGACCCAGTACTTC. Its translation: CASSREAQETQYF.

CDR3 amino acids: CASSPTGHYGYTF. CDR3 sequence (DNA): TGCGCCAGCAGCCCCACAGGACACTATGGCTACACCTTC. V gene TRBV23-1 combines with J gene TRBJ1-2; weak D call: TRBD1 (5 bases). TRBV23-1 is recorded as an ORF, its role being uncertain. This CDR3 is 13 amino acids long. Trimming pared 6 bases from V and 3 bases from J, leaving 11 bases between.

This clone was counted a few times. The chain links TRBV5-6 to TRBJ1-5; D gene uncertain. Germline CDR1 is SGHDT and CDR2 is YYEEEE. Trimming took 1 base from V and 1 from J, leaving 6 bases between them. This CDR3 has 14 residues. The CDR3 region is CASSLSRSNQPQHF. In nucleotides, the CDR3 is TGTGCCAGCAGCTTGTCCCGGAGCAATCAGCCCCAGCATTTT. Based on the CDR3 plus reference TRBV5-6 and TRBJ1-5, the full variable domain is DAGVTQSPTHLIKTRGQQVTLRCSPKSGHDTVSWYQQALGQGPQFIFQYYEEEERQRGNFPDRFSGHQFPNYSSELNVNALLLGDSALYLCASSLSRSNQPQHFGDGTRLSIL.

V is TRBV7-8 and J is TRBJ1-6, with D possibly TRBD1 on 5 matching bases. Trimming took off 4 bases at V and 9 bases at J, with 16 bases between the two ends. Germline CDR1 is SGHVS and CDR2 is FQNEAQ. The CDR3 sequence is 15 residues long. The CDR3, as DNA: TGTGCCAGCAGCTCGACGGCAGGGCGACGTTCACCCCTCCACTTT. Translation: CASSSTAGRRSPLHF.

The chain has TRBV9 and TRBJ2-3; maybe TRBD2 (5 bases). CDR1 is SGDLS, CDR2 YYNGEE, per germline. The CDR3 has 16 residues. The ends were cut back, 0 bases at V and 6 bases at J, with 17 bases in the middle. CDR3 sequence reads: CASSVGALARQDTQYF. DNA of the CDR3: TGTGCCAGCAGCGTAGGGGCGCTAGCAAGGCAGGATACGCAGTATTTT.

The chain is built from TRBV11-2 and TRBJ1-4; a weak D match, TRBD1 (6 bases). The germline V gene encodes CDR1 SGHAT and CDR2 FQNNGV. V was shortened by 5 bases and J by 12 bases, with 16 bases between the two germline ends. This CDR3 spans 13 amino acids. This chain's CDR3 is CASSHWGGGQLFF. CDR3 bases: TGTGCCAGCAGCCATTGGGGCGGGGGGCAACTGTTTTTT.

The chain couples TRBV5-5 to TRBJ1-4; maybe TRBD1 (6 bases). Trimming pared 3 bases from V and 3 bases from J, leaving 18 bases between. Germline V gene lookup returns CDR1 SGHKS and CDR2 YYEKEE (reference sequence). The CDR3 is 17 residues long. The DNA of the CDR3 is TGTGCCAGCAGCTCTCTTTCTCAGGGGTTTGCTAATGAAAAACTGTTTTTT. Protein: CASSSLSQGFANEKLFF.

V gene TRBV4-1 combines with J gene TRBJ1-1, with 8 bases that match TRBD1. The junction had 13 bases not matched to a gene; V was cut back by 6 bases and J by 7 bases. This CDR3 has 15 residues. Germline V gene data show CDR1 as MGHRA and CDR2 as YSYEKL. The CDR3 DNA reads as TGCGCCAGCAGTCCTAGGACAGGGAGGAAGAATGAAGCTTTCTTT. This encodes CASSPRTGRKNEAFF.

The CDR3 spells CSVGLGENIQYF. CDR3 nucleotide sequence: TGCAGCGTTGGACTAGGCGAAAACATTCAGTACTTC. The rearrangement joins TRBV29-1 to TRBJ2-4; perhaps TRBD2 as D (6 bases). The V end was cut by 4 bases, the J end by 5 bases, with 9 bases between. This CDR3 has 12 residues. Germline CDR1 is SQVTM and CDR2 is ANQGSEA.

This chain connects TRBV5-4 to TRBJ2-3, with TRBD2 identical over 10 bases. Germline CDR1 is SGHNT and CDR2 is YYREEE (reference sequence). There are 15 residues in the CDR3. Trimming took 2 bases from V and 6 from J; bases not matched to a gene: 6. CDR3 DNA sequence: TGTGCCAGCAGCTTCGGAGGGACTAGCGCTGATACGCAGTATTTT. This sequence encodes CASSFGGTSADTQYF.

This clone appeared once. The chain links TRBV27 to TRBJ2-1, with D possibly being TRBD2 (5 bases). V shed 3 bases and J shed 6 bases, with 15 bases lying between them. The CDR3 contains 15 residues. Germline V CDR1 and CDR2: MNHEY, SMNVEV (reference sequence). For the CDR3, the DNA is TGTGCCAGCAGTTTTGGCAGCGGCTACGGCAATGAGCAGTTCTTC. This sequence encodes CASSFGSGYGNEQFF.

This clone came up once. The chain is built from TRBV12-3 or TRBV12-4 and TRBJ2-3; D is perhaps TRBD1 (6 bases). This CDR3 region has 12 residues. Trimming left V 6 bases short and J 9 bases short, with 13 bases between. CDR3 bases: TGTGCCAGCAGGCCCCCTGGACAGACGCAGTATTTT. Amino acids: CASRPPGQTQYF.

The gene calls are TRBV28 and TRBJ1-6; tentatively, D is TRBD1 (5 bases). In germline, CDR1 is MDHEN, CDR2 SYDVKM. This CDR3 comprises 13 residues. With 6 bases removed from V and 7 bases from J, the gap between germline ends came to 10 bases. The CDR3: CASSTGYNSPLHF. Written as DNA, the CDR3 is TGTGCCAGCAGCACAGGTTACAATTCACCCCTCCACTTT.

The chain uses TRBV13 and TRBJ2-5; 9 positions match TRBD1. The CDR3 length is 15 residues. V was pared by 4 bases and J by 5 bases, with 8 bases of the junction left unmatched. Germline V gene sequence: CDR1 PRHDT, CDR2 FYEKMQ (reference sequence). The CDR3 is CASSWRGDREETQYF. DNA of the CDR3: TGTGCCAGCAGCTGGAGGGGGGACAGGGAGGAGACCCAGTACTTC.

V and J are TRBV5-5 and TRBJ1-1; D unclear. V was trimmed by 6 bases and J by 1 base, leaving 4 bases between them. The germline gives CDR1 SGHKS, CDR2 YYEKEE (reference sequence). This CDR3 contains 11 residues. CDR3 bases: TGTGCCAGCACCAGGAACACTGAAGCTTTCTTT. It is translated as CASTRNTEAFF.

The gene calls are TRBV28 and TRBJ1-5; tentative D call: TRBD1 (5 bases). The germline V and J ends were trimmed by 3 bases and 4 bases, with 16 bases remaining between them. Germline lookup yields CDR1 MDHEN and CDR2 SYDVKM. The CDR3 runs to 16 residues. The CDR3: CASSLGTGTTNQPQHF. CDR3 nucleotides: TGTGCCAGCAGTTTGGGTACAGGTACTACAAATCAGCCCCAGCATTTT. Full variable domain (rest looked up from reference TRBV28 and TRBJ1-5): DVKVTQSSRYLVKRTGEKVFLECVQDMDHENMFWYRQDPGLGLRLIYFSYDVKMKEKGDIPEGYSVSREKKERFSLILESASTNQTSMYLCASSLGTGTTNQPQHFGDGTRLSIL.

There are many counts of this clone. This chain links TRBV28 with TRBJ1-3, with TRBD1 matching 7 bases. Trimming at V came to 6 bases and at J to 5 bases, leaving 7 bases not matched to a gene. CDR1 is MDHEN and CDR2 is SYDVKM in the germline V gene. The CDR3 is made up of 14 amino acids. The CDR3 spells CASRGNRGRNTIYF. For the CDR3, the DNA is TGTGCCAGCAGAGGAAACAGGGGCCGAAACACCATATATTTT.

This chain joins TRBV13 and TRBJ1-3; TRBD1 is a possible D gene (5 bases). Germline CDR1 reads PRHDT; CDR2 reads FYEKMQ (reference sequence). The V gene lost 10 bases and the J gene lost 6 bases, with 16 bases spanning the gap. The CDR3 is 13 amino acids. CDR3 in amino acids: CATTGGAKNTIYF. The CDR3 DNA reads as TGTGCCACCACCGGCGGGGCCAAAAACACCATATATTTT.

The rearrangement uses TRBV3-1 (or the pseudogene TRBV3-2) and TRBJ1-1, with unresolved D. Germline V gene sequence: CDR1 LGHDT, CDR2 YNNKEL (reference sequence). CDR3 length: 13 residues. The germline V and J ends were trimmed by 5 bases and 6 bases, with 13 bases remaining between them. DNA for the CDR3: TGTGCCAGCAGCGCCCGTCCAGAATCTGAAGCTTTCTTT. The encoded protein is CASSARPESEAFF.

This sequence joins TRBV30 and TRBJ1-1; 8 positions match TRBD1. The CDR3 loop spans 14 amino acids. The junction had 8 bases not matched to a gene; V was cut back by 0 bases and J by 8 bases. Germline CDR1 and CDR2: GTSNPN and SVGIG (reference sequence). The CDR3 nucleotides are TGTGCCTGGAGTGTATGGAGCGGACAGGGAGAAGCTTTCTTT. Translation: CAWSVWSGQGEAFF.

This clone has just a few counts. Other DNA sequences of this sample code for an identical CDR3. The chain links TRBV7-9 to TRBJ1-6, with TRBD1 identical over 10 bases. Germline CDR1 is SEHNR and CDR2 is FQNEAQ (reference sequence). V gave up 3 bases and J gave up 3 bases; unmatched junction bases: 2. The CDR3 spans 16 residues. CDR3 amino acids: CASSLGQGFYNSPLHF. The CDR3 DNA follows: TGTGCCAGCAGCTTGGGACAGGGGTTCTATAATTCACCCCTCCACTTT.

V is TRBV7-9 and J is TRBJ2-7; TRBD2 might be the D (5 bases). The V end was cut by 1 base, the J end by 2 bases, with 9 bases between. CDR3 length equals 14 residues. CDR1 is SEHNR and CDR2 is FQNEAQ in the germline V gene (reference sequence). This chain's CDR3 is CASSLDLAPYEQYV. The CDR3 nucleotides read TGTGCCAGCAGCTTAGACTTAGCGCCCTACGAGCAGTACGTC.

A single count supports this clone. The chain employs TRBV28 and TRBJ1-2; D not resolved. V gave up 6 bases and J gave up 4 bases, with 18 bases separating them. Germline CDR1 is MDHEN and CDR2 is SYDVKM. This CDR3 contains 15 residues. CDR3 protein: CASSSSGLRIYGYTF. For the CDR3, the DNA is TGTGCCAGCAGCTCCTCAGGACTACGGATCTATGGCTACACCTTC.